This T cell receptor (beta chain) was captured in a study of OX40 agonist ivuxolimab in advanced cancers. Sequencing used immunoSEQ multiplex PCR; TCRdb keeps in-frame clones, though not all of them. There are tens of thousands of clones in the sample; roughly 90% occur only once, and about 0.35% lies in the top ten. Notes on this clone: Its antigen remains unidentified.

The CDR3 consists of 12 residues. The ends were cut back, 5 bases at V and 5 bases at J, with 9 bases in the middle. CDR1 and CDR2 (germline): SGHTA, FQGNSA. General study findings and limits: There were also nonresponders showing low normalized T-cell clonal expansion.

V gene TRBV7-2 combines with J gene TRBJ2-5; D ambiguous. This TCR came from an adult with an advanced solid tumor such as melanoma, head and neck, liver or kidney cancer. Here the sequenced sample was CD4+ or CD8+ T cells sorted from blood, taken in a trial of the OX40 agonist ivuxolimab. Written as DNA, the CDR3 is TGTGCCAGCAGCCCGGTGATGGAGACCCAGTACTTC. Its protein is CASSPVMETQYF.